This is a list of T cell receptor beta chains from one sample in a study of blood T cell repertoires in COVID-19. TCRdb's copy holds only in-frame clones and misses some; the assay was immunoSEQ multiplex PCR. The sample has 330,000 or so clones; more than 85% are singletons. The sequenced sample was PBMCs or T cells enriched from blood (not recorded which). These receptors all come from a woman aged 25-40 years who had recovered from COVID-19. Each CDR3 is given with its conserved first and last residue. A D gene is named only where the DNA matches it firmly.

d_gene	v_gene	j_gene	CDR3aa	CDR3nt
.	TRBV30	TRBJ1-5	CAWSVLHNQPQHF	TGTGCCTGGAGTGTACTCCACAATCAGCCCCAGCATTTT
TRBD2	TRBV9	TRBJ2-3	CASSARGRAADTQYF	TGTGCCAGCAGCGCCCGCGGGAGGGCGGCAGATACGCAGTATTTT
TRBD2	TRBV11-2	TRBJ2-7	CASSFLAGETYEQYF	TGTGCCAGCAGCTTCCTAGCGGGAGAAACCTACGAGCAGTACTTC
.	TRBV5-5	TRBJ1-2	CASSFRLANYGYTF	TGTGCCAGCAGCTTCCGGTTAGCTAACTATGGCTACACCTTC
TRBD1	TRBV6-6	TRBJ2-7	CASTQRGQGRWYAQYF	TGTGCCAGCACCCAACGGGGACAGGGAAGATGGTATGCGCAGTACTTC
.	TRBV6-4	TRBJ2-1	CASSAAGGYEQFF	TGTGCCAGCAGTGCGGCAGGGGGGTATGAGCAGTTCTTC
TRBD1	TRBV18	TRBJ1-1	CASSKDRGGVGAFF	TGTGCCAGCTCGAAAGACAGGGGGGGAGTCGGAGCTTTCTTT
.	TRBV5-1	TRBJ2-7	CASSISGTSSYEQYF	TGCGCCAGCAGCATAAGCGGGACAAGTTCGTACGAGCAGTACTTC
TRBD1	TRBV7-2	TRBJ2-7	CASSFAAPGQGINEQYF	TGTGCCAGCAGCTTCGCAGCTCCGGGACAGGGGATAAACGAGCAGTACTTC
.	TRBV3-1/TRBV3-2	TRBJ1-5	CASSQGASRPQHF	TGTGCCAGCAGCCAGGGGGCAAGTCGGCCCCAGCATTTT
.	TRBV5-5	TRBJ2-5	CASSLEQGLGVETQYF	TGTGCCAGCAGCTTGGAACAGGGTCTAGGAGTCGAGACCCAGTACTTC
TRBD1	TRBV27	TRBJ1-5	CASSLNRGQPQHF	TGTGCCAGCAGTTTAAACAGGGGCCAGCCCCAGCATTTT
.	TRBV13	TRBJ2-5	CASSSGTPQETQYF	TGTGCCAGCAGCTCAGGGACTCCCCAAGAGACCCAGTACTTC
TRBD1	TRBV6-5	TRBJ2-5	CASSTGGGETQYF	TGTGCCAGCAGTACAGGGGGCGGGGAGACCCAGTACTTC
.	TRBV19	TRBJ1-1	CARPLGGEAFF	TGTGCCAGGCCCCTTGGGGGGGAAGCTTTCTTT
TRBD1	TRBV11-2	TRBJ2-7	CASSRRTGGPYEQYF	TGTGCCAGCAGCCGAAGGACAGGGGGGCCCTACGAGCAGTACTTC
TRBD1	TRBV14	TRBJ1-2	CASSQDRVQGLGYTF	TGTGCCAGCAGCCAAGATCGGGTACAGGGGCTTGGCTACACCTTC